The next 28 T cell receptor beta chains were all read from a single sample in a study of blood T cell repertoires in COVID-19. Assay used: immunoSEQ multiplex PCR; TCRdb lists only in-frame clones, some missing. The sample yields 55,000 to 80,000 clones, about 81% seen once. The material sequenced was peripheral blood. These receptors came from a human donor in a cohort sampled during active COVID-19.

V is TRBV24-1 and J is TRBJ2-7, with a possible D match to TRBD2 (5 bases). Trimming shortened V by 1 base and J by 3 bases, and 15 bases separated the two germline ends. The germline V gene encodes CDR1 KGHDR and CDR2 SFDVKD. The CDR3 is made up of 16 amino acids. CDR3 in amino acids: CATSDFAQARDYEQYF. The DNA of the CDR3 is TGTGCCACCAGTGATTTTGCACAAGCGAGGGACTACGAGCAGTACTTC.

This chain connects TRBV11-2 to TRBJ2-7; 9 positions agree with TRBD1. The V gene's germline CDR1 is SGHAT and CDR2 FQNNGV. The CDR3 has 19 residues. V gave up 4 bases and J gave up 3 bases; unmatched junction bases: 19. The CDR3 loop reads CASSSYRDRVLGQDYEQYF. The CDR3 region has the DNA TGTGCCAGCAGCTCCTACCGGGACAGGGTCCTGGGTCAGGACTACGAGCAGTACTTC.

The chain has TRBV7-2 and TRBJ1-5; 8 nucleotides agree with TRBD1. CDR1 SGHTA and CDR2 FQGNSA come from the germline V gene. V was clipped by 5 bases and J by 6 bases; unmatched bases: 9. CDR3 length equals 15 residues. CDR3 sequence reads: CASSLGDRSGQPQHF. In DNA, the CDR3 is TGTGCCAGCAGCCTAGGGGACAGGTCGGGTCAGCCCCAGCATTTT.

V is TRBV3-1 (or the pseudogene TRBV3-2) and J is TRBJ1-2, with 8 bases that match TRBD1. V gave up 4 bases and J gave up 8 bases; unmatched junction bases: 12. The CDR3 loop spans 15 amino acids. In germline, CDR1 is LGHDT, CDR2 YNNKEL (reference sequence). In nucleotides, the CDR3 is TGTGCCAGCAGCCTTACCAACAGGGGGAACGGGGGCTACACCTTC. Translating gives CASSLTNRGNGGYTF.

The CDR3, as DNA: TGTGCCAGCAGTTACTCGGGACTCCCGTCCTACGAGCAGTACTTC. Translated: CASSYSGLPSYEQYF. The rearrangement joins TRBV6-5 to TRBJ2-7; tentative D call: TRBD2 (6 bases). Germline V CDR1 and CDR2: MNHEY, SVGAGI. The CDR3 sequence is 15 residues long. V was pared by 0 bases and J by 1 base, with 10 bases between.

This chain joins TRBV7-8 and TRBJ2-1; 8 bases are a match to TRBD1. The CDR3 sequence is 15 residues long. Germline CDR1 SGHVS, CDR2 FQNEAQ. The V gene end was trimmed by 5 bases and the J gene end by 7 bases; junction bases not matched to a gene: 10. CDR3 in DNA: TGTGCCAGCAGCCCCGGAACAGGGGGTAAGAATGAGCAGTTCTTC. Translating it yields CASSPGTGGKNEQFF.

A few counts support this clone. The CDR3 region has the DNA TGTGCCAGCAGCCGGGGGACTAGCGGATCCGGGGGAAATGAGCAGTTCTTC. It translates to CASSRGTSGSGGNEQFF. The chain employs TRBV14 and TRBJ2-1; 11 positions match TRBD2. Germline V gene data show CDR1 as SGHDN and CDR2 as FVKESK. This CDR3 comprises 17 residues. Unmatched junction bases numbered 12, after V lost 4 bases and J lost 7 bases.

This chain uses TRBV7-8 with TRBJ2-7; 9 positions match TRBD2. The germline V gene encodes CDR1 SGHVS and CDR2 FQNEAQ. V shed 7 bases and J 7 bases; nucleotides not matched to a gene: 14. The CDR3 sequence is 15 residues long. This CDR3 is CASKPRGRAEGEQYF. The CDR3 nucleotides read TGTGCCAGCAAACCTCGCGGGAGGGCCGAAGGGGAGCAGTACTTC.

The genes are TRBV7-8 and TRBJ1-1, with 9 bases fitting TRBD1. The CDR3 length is 16 residues. In germline, CDR1 is SGHVS, CDR2 FQNEAQ. J lost 4 bases, V lost 5 bases, and 11 bases had no gene match. CDR3 loop: CASSAQTGGVATEAFF. CDR3 in DNA: TGTGCCAGCAGCGCCCAAACAGGGGGCGTAGCCACTGAAGCTTTCTTT.

This clone was found once. The chain employs TRBV7-2 and TRBJ1-1; no clear D gene. V was cut by 5 bases and J by 2 bases, with 15 bases left in between. The CDR3 loop spans 15 amino acids. Germline V lookup: CDR1 SGHTA, CDR2 FQGNSA. In DNA form, the CDR3 reads TGTGCCAGCAGCAGCGACGACGGGAGAAACACTGAAGCTTTCTTT. Encoded protein: CASSSDDGRNTEAFF.

The chain uses TRBV11-2 and TRBJ2-7; 15 nucleotides line up with TRBD2. Trimming took 1 base from V and 4 from J; bases not matched to a gene: 2. CDR3 size: 16 residues. CDR1 is SGHAT and CDR2 is FQNNGV in the germline V gene. The CDR3 sequence is CASSLVGTSGRYEQYF. The CDR3 DNA reads TGTGCCAGCAGCTTAGTTGGGACTAGCGGGAGGTACGAGCAGTACTTC. The variable domain in full, with the rest retrieved from reference TRBV11-2 and TRBJ2-7, is EAGVAQSPRYKIIEKRQSVAFWCNPISGHATLYWYQQILGQGPKLLIQFQNNGVVDDSQLPKDRFSAERLKGVDSTLKIQPAKLEDSAVYLCASSLVGTSGRYEQYFGPGTRLTVT.

The rearrangement uses TRBV27 and TRBJ2-4, with D perhaps TRBD1 (6 bases). The V and J ends lost 2 bases and 5 bases respectively, with 16 bases between them. This CDR3 comprises 16 residues. The V gene's germline CDR1 is MNHEY and CDR2 SMNVEV (reference sequence). The CDR3 coding sequence is TGTGCCAGCAGTTTACTGGGGGCCGAAGAGGAAAACATTCAGTACTTC. Amino acids: CASSLLGAEEENIQYF.

This clone was seen a handful of times. This sequence joins TRBV7-2 and TRBJ2-7, with 7 positions matching TRBD2. The V gene end was trimmed by 7 bases and the J gene end by 2 bases; junction bases not matched to a gene: 8. This CDR3 comprises 14 residues. CDR1 is SGHTA, CDR2 FQGNSA, per germline. The DNA for the CDR3 is TGTGCCAGCATCTCCCTAGCGGCAACCTACGAGCAGTACTTC. It encodes CASISLAATYEQYF.

This clone was found once. The genes are TRBV15 and TRBJ1-1; D not certain. This CDR3 contains 13 residues. The V end was cut by 1 base, the J end by 4 bases, with 7 bases between. In germline, CDR1 is LNHNV, CDR2 YYDKDF (reference sequence). This CDR3 is CATSRVGFTEAFF. The CDR3 DNA is TGTGCCACCAGCAGAGTGGGCTTCACTGAAGCTTTCTTT. The complete variable domain, with remaining parts taken from reference TRBV15 and TRBJ1-1, reads DAMVIQNPRYQVTQFGKPVTLSCSQTLNHNVMYWYQQKSSQAPKLLFHYYDKDFNNEADTPDNFQSRRPNTSFCFLDIRSPGLGDTAMYLCATSRVGFTEAFFGQGTRLTVV.

This rearrangement joins TRBV30 to TRBJ1-2, with TRBD1 identical over 8 bases. Trimming took 5 bases from V and 8 from J; bases not matched to a gene: 10. Germline V gene data show CDR1 as GTSNPN and CDR2 as SVGIG (reference sequence). This CDR3 region has 13 residues. CDR3 in DNA: TGTGCCTGGGGTGACAGGGGATTTGAGGGCTACACCTTC. It specifies CAWGDRGFEGYTF.

In nucleotides, the CDR3 is TGTGCCAGTGATACAGGGTACGGCACTGAAGCTTTCTTT. Protein: CASDTGYGTEAFF. This chain links TRBV19 with TRBJ1-1; D is possibly TRBD1 (6 bases). The CDR3 is 13 amino acids. Germline lookup yields CDR1 LNHDA and CDR2 SQIVND (reference sequence). The V gene lost 8 bases and the J gene lost 4 bases, with 14 bases spanning the gap.

This chain connects TRBV14 to TRBJ2-7; TRBD2 matches at 11 bases. Trimming took 2 bases from V and 1 from J; bases not matched to a gene: 1. The CDR3 sequence is 15 residues long. The V gene's germline CDR1 is SGHDN and CDR2 FVKESK. CDR3 protein: CASSQSSGGSYEQYF. DNA of the CDR3: TGTGCCAGCAGCCAATCTAGCGGGGGGTCCTACGAGCAGTACTTC.

The V call is TRBV5-6, the J call TRBJ1-1; D unresolved. Trimming stripped 2 bases from V and 1 base from J, with 3 bases between. CDR3 length equals 12 residues. Per the germline V gene, CDR1 is SGHDT and CDR2 is YYEEEE. The CDR3 DNA sequence: TGTGCCAGCAGCTTCTGGAACACTGAAGCTTTCTTT. This codes for CASSFWNTEAFF.

The chain joins TRBV4-3 to TRBJ2-1, with D perhaps TRBD2 (6 bases). Germline CDR1 LGHNA, CDR2 YSLEER. The CDR3 loop spans 21 amino acids. V lost 4 bases and J 9 bases, leaving 37 bases between the germline ends. CDR3 protein: CASSREFKATVKVLKEGEQFF. For the CDR3, the DNA is TGCGCCAGCAGCCGAGAGTTTAAGGCGACAGTGAAGGTCCTGAAGGAGGGTGAGCAGTTCTTC.

The rearrangement uses TRBV5-1 and TRBJ2-3; 10 nucleotides align to TRBD2. V gave up 4 bases and J gave up 4 bases; unmatched junction bases: 9. This CDR3 spans 16 amino acids. The germline gives CDR1 SGHRS, CDR2 YFSETQ. The CDR3 DNA follows: TGCGCCAGCAGCCCCGCTAGCGGGAGCCGGTCAGATACGCAGTATTTT. Its translation: CASSPASGSRSDTQYF.

This rearrangement joins TRBV10-3 to TRBJ2-7; 10 positions agree with TRBD2. This CDR3 spans 17 amino acids. Germline V gene lookup returns CDR1 ENHRY and CDR2 SYGVKD. Unmatched junction bases numbered 12, after V lost 0 bases and J lost 7 bases. This CDR3 reads CAISESVVAGGTGEQYF. As DNA, the CDR3 is TGTGCCATCAGTGAGTCCGTAGTAGCGGGAGGAACGGGTGAGCAGTACTTC.

This chain connects TRBV11-2 to TRBJ1-1; 8 nucleotides agree with TRBD1. Germline V gene lookup returns CDR1 SGHAT and CDR2 FQNNGV. The CDR3 runs to 14 residues. The V gene end was trimmed by 6 bases and the J gene end by 1 base; junction bases not matched to a gene: 4. The CDR3 loop is CASSPQGGNTEAFF. The CDR3 region has the DNA TGTGCCAGCAGTCCACAGGGGGGGAACACTGAAGCTTTCTTT.

The chain joins TRBV7-8 to TRBJ2-1; unclear D gene. This CDR3 has 14 residues. Looked up from germline, CDR1 is SGHVS and CDR2 is FQNEAQ. Trimming pared 1 base from V and 0 bases from J, leaving 4 bases between. The CDR3 spells CASSLGGSYNEQFF. CDR3 bases: TGTGCCAGCAGCTTAGGCGGCTCCTACAATGAGCAGTTCTTC.

The chain recombines TRBV27 with TRBJ2-5; TRBD2 aligns across 11 bases. The CDR3 spans 14 residues. In germline, CDR1 is MNHEY, CDR2 SMNVEV (reference sequence). Trimming at V came to 8 bases and at J to 5 bases, leaving 7 bases not matched to a gene. CDR3 residues: CASGLAGGGETQYF. Written as DNA, the CDR3 is TGTGCCAGCGGTCTAGCGGGAGGAGGCGAGACCCAGTACTTC.

The chain carries TRBV5-1 and TRBJ2-3, with unresolved D. The CDR3 has 15 amino acids. V lost 3 bases and J 2 bases, leaving 13 bases between the germline ends. Per the germline V gene, CDR1 is SGHRS and CDR2 is YFSETQ. DNA of the CDR3: TGCGCCAGCAGCTCGCAAACAACCAACACAGATACGCAGTATTTT. Translating it yields CASSSQTTNTDTQYF.

This chain uses TRBV5-3 with TRBJ2-7; 13 positions match TRBD2. TRBV5-3 is an open reading frame, and its role is uncertain. This CDR3 is 15 amino acids long. The junction had 7 bases not matched to a gene; V was cut back by 4 bases and J by 6 bases. The CDR3 DNA reads TGTGCCAGAAGCCCCACTAGCGGGAGGGCCGGCGAGCAGTACTTC. This sequence encodes CARSPTSGRAGEQYF.

The chain uses TRBV7-3 and TRBJ2-1, with D uncertain. Germline CDR1 is SGHTA and CDR2 is FQGTGA. The V and J ends lost 5 bases and 5 bases respectively, with 16 bases between them. The CDR3 spans 15 residues. DNA for the CDR3: TGTGCCAGCAGCACCCGACTCCTTCGGGACAATGAGCAGTTCTTC. This sequence encodes CASSTRLLRDNEQFF.

The J gene is TRBJ2-5, the V gene TRBV5-1; the D is unclear. Per the germline V gene, CDR1 is SGHRS and CDR2 is YFSETQ. Between the trimmed V and J ends, which lost 2 bases and 9 bases, there was a span of 11 bases. The CDR3 extends over 12 amino acids. The CDR3: CASSLDQQAQYF. The CDR3 DNA follows: TGCGCCAGCAGCTTAGACCAGCAGGCCCAGTACTTC. The full variable domain, in which reference TRBV5-1 and TRBJ2-5 provide the parts outside the CDR3, is KAGVTQTPRYLIKTRGQQVTLSCSPISGHRSVSWYQQTPGQGLQFLFEYFSETQRNKGNFPGRFSGRQFSNSRSEMNVSTLELGDSALYLCASSLDQQAQYFGPGTRLLVL.